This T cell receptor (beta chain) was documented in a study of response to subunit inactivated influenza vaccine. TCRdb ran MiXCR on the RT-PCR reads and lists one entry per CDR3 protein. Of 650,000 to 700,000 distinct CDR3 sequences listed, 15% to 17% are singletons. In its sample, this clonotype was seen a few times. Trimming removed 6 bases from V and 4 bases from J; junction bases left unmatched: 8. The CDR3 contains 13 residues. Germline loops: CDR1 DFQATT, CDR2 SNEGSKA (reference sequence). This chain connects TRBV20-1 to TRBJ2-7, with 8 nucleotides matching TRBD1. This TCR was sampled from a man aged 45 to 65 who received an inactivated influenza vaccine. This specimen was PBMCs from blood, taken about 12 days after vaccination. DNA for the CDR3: TGCAGTGCGGACTCTGGACAGGGTTACGAGCAGTACTTC. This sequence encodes CSADSGQGYEQYF.